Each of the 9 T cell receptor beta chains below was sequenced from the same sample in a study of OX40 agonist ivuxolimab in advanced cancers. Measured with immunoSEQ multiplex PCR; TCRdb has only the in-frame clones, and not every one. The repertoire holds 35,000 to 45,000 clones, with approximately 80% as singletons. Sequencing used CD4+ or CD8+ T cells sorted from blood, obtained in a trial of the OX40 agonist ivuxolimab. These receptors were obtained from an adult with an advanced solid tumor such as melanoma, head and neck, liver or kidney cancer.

CDR3 loop: CASSPNRVLGEQYF. The CDR3 DNA sequence: TGTGCCAGCTCACCAAACAGGGTCTTAGGCGAGCAGTACTTC. This chain joins TRBV18 and TRBJ2-7, with D maybe TRBD1 (6 bases). CDR1 is KGHSH and CDR2 is LQKENI in the germline V gene. This CDR3 comprises 14 residues. V lost 2 bases, J lost 6 bases, and 14 bases lay in between. The full variable domain, with the rest looked up from reference TRBV18 and TRBJ2-7, is NAGVMQNPRHLVRRRGQEARLRCSPMKGHSHVYWYRQLPEEGLKFMVYLQKENIIDESGMPKERFSAEFPKEGPSILRIQQVVRGDSAAYFCASSPNRVLGEQYFGPGTRLTVT.

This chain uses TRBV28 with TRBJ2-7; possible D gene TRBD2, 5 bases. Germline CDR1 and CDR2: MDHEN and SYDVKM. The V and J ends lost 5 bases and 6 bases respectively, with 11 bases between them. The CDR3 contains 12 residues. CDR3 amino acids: CASSQSRGEQYF. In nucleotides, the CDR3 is TGTGCCAGCAGTCAATCTCGGGGCGAGCAGTACTTC.

The CDR3 here is CALSDGNEQFF. In DNA form, the CDR3 reads TGTGCCCTAAGTGACGGCAATGAGCAGTTCTTC. The V call is TRBV10-3, the J call TRBJ2-1; D not certain. The CDR3 extends over 11 amino acids. Trimming removed 11 bases at V and 6 bases at J, with 11 bases between. Germline values: CDR1 ENHRY, CDR2 SYGVKD.

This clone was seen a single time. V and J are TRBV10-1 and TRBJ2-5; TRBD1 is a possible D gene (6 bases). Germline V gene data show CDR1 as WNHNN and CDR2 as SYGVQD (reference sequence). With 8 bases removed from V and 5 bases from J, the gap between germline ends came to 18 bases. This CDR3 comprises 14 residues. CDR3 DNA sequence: TGCGCCAGCGCCACCGGGACAATTGACGAGACCCAGTACTTC. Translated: CASATGTIDETQYF.

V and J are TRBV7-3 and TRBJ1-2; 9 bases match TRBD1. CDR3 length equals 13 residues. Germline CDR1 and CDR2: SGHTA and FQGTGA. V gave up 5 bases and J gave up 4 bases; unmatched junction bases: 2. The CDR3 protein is CASSGQGTYGYTF. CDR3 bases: TGTGCCAGCAGCGGACAGGGGACCTATGGCTACACCTTC.

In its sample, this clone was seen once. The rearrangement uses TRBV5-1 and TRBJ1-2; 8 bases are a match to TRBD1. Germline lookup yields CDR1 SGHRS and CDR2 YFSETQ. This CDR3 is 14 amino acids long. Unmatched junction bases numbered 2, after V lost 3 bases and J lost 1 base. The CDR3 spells CASSSDRVNYGYTF. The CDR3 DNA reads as TGCGCCAGCAGCTCGGACAGGGTTAACTATGGCTACACCTTC.

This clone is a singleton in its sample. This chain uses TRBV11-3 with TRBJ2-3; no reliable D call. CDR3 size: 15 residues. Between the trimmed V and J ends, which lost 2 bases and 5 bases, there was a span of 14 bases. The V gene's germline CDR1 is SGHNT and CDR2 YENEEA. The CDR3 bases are TGTGCCAGCAGCTTATCCGGAGCGCCGGGAGATACGCAGTATTTT. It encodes CASSLSGAPGDTQYF.

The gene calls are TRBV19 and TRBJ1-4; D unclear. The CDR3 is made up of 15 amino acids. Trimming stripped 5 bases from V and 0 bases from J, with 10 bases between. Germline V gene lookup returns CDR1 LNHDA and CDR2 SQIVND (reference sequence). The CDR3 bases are TGTGCCAGTAGTGTCGGGCCCGCAACTAATGAAAAACTGTTTTTT. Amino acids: CASSVGPATNEKLFF.

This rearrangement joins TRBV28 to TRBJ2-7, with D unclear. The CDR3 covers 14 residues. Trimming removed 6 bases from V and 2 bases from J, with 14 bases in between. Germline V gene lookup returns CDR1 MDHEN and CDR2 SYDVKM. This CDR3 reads CASRIFGGTYEQYF. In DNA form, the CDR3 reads TGTGCCAGCAGGATTTTTGGTGGCACCTACGAGCAGTACTTC.